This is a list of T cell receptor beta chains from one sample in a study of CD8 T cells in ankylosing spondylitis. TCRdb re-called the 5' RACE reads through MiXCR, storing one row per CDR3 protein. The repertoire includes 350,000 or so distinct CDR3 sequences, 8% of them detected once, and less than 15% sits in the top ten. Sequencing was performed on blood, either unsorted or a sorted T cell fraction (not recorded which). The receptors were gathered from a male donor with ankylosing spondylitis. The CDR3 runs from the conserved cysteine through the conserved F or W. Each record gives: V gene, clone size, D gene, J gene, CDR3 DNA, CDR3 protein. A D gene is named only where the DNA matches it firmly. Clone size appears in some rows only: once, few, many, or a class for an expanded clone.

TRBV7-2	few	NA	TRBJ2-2	TGTGCCAGCAGCTTATCCGACTTTAACACCGGGGAGCTGTTTTTT	CASSLSDFNTGELFF
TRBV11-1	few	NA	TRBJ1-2	TGTGCCAGCAGGAGAATAAGGGTAGGGAGTTCAGCAGCGAGTTATGGCTACACCTTC	CASRRIRVGSSAASYGYTF
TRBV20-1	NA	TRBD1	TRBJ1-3	TGCAGTGCTAGCACAGGGGCTGGAAACACCATATTTTTT	CSASTGAGNTIFF
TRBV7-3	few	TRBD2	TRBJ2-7	TGTGCCAGCAGCTTGGGTTCAAAGCGGGAGAACCCCTACGAGCAGTACTTC	CASSLGSKRENPYEQYF
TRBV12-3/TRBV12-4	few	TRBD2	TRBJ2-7	TGTGCCAGCACCAGTAGCGGGAGGTATGCCGAGCAGTACTTC	CASTSSGRYAEQYF
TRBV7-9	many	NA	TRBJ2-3	TGTGCCAGCAGCTTAGCCGAGGATAGCACAGATACGCAGTATTTT	CASSLAEDSTDTQYF
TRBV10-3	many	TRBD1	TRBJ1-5	TGTGCCATCAGCGGACAGGGTGGTCAGCCCCAGCATTTT	CAISGQGGQPQHF
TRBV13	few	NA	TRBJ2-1	TGTGCCAGCAGCTTAGGCGCAGGGTGGCGTGCCCCTTCAGGCAATGAGCAGTTCTTC	CASSLGAGWRAPSGNEQFF
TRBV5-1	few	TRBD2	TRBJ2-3	TGCGCCAGCAGCTTGGGGCTAGCGGGAATCTCTCTCTCGGATACGCAGTATTTT	CASSLGLAGISLSDTQYF
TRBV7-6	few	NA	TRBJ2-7	TGTGCCAGCAGCTTAGGATCAGAGTCCTACGAGCAGTACTTC	CASSLGSESYEQYF
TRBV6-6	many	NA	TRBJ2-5	TGTGCCAGCCCCACCCAGGAGACCCAGTACTTC	CASPTQETQYF
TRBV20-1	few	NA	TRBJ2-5	TGCAGTGCCAACGAACCGTCGACTCATTCAGAGACCCAGTACTTC	CSANEPSTHSETQYF